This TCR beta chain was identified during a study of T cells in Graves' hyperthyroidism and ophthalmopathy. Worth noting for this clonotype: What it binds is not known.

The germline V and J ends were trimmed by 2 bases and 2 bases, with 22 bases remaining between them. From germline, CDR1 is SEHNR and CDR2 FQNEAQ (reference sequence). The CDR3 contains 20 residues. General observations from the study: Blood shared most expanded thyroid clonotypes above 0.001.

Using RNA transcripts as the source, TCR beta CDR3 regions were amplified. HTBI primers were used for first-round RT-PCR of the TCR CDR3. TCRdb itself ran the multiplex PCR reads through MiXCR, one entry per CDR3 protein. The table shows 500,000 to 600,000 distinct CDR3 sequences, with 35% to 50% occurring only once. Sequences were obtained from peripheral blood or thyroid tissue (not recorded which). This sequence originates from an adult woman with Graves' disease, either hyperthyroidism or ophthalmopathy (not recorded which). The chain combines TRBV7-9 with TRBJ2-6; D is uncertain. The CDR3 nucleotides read TGTGCCAGCAGCTTACGCACATTGAAGGGCAGAAAAGCTGGGGCCAACGTCCTGACTTTC. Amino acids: CASSLRTLKGRKAGANVLTF.